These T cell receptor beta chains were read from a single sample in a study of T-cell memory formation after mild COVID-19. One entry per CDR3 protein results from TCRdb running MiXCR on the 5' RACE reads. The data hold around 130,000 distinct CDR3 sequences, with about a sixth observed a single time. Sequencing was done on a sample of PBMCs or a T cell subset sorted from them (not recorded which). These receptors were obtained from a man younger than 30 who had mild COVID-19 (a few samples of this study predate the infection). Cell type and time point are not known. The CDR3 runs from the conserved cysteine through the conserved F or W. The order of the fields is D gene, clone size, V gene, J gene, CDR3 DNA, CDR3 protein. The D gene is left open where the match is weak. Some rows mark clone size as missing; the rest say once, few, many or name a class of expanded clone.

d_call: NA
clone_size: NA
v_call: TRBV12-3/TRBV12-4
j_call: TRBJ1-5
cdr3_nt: TGTGCCAGCAGTGGGGACGAACAGGTTCAGCCCCAGCATTTT
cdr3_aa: CASSGDEQVQPQHF

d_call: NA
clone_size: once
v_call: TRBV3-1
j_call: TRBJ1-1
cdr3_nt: TGTGCCAGCAGCCAAGTCCCGGAGGGGGCTTTCTTT
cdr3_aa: CASSQVPEGAFF

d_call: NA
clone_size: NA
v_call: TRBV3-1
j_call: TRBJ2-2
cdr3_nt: TGTGCCAGCAGCCAAAACACCGGGGAGCTGTTTTTT
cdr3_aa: CASSQNTGELFF

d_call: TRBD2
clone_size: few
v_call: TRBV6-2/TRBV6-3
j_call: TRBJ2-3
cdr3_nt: TGTGCCAGCAGATTCCAGACTAGCAGCTTCACAGATACGCAGTATTTT
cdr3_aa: CASRFQTSSFTDTQYF

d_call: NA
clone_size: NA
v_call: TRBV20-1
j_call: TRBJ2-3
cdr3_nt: TGCAGTGCTGCCGTGAGAGGAAGGAATACGCAGTATTTT
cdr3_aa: CSAAVRGRNTQYF

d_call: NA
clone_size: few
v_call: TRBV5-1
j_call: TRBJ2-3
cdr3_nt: TGCGCCAGCACCCCGGGGGCCAGCACAGATACGCAGTATTTT
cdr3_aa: CASTPGASTDTQYF

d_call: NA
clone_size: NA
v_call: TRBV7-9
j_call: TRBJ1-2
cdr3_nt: TGTGCCAGCGGTGGGATCTATGGCTACACCTTC
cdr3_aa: CASGGIYGYTF

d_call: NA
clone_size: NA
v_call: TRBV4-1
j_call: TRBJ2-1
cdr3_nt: TGCGCCAGCGTAAACGCGGGCTACAATGAGCAGTTCTTC
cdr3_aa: CASVNAGYNEQFF

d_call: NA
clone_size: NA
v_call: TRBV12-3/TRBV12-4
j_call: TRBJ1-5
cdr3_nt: TGTGCCAGCACAGGAGTTTATAGCAATCAGCCCCAGCATTTT
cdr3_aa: CASTGVYSNQPQHF

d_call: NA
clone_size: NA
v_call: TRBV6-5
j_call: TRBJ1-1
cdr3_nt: TGTGCCAGCAGTTACTCGACAAGCCTCGGGGGAGGCGGGACTGAAGCTTTCTTT
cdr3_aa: CASSYSTSLGGGGTEAFF